A single sample gave rise to the 32 T cell receptor beta chains below, sequenced in a study of metastatic and nonmetastatic thyroid tumors. TCRdb reassembled clones from the PCR reads with MiXCR. The table has some 90,000 clones, approximately 9% seen once. Until they underwent thyroid surgery, no patient had received any treatment. The specimen sequenced was blood. Source of these receptors: a female donor with papillary thyroid cancer or a benign thyroid nodule (not recorded which). Some clones in this sample may be carry-over from other donors' samples.

This clone showed up just once. This rearrangement joins TRBV5-1 to TRBJ1-2, with D hard to call. This CDR3 has 13 amino acids. Looked up from germline, CDR1 is SGHRS and CDR2 is YFSETQ. V was pared by 4 bases and J by 7 bases, with 14 bases between. CDR3 coding DNA: TGCGCCAGCAGCGCGGGGTCCAGTTTTGGCTACACCTTC. Protein product: CASSAGSSFGYTF.

This clone was seen more than once but under ten times. The V and J genes are TRBV10-1 and TRBJ1-3; D uncertain. CDR3 size: 15 residues. Trimming cost V 0 bases and J 3 bases, with 9 bases left between them. CDR1 and CDR2 (germline): WNHNN, SYGVQD (reference sequence). CDR3 in DNA: TGCGCCAGCAGTGAGTCGGGGTTTCGTGGAAACACCATATATTTT. It translates to CASSESGFRGNTIYF.

At least ten counts were recorded for this clone. The chain links TRBV27 to TRBJ1-2; 12 nucleotides agree with TRBD1. V shed 4 bases, J shed 7 bases, and the junction held 4 bases outside the gene matches. The CDR3 totals 14 residues. Germline CDR1 MNHEY, CDR2 SMNVEV (reference sequence). CDR3 nucleotide sequence: TGTGCCAGCAGTTGGGGACAGGGGGCGCGTGGCTACACCTTC. This gives the protein CASSWGQGARGYTF.

This chain links TRBV24-1 with TRBJ2-3; 7 bases align to TRBD1. This CDR3 has 16 amino acids. Germline CDR1 is KGHDR and CDR2 is SFDVKD. Germline trimming cut 3 bases from V and 15 bases from J; bases unmatched to any gene: 20. CDR3 in amino acids: CATSDRQGSVTDTHYF. The CDR3 DNA reads TGTGCCACCAGTGATAGACAGGGCTCGGTAACAGATACTCATTATTTT.

This clone appeared many times. This rearrangement joins TRBV14 to TRBJ1-1, with D possibly matching TRBD1 (5 bases). This CDR3 has 15 residues. From germline, CDR1 is SGHDN and CDR2 FVKESK. V was cut by 4 bases and J by 2 bases, with 14 bases left in between. The DNA for the CDR3 is TGTGCCAGCAGCCCAACCCGGGGGGGAAACACTGAAGCTTTCTTT. Translation gives CASSPTRGGNTEAFF.

Comment on this clone: At one boundary the junction diverges from the germline segment, which might be a read error. The chain recombines TRBV7-3 with TRBJ2-2; no firm D call. CDR3 length equals 16 residues. CDR1 and CDR2 (germline): SGHTA, FQGTGA. The CDR3 is CASSLSPFPKTGELFF. CDR3 nucleotide sequence: TGTGCCAGCAGCTTATCACCGTTTCCGAAAACCGGGGAGCTGTTTTTT.

This clone was seen at least ten times. The junction does not match germline at one end; this may be a read error. The V call is TRBV6-1, the J call TRBJ2-7, with 7 positions matching TRBD1. In germline, CDR1 is MNHNS, CDR2 SASEGT. The CDR3 consists of 15 residues. The CDR3 protein is CASSESGTDSSEQYF. Here the CDR3 DNA reads TGTGCCAGCAGTGAATCTGGGACAGATTCCTCCGAGCAGTACTTC.

At least ten counts were recorded for this clone. The chain recombines TRBV7-8 with TRBJ1-5; the match to TRBD1 covers 7 bases. This CDR3 has 14 amino acids. With V trimmed by 5 bases and J by 7 bases, 8 bases remained unmatched. Germline values: CDR1 SGHVS, CDR2 FQNEAQ. In DNA form, the CDR3 reads TGTGCCAGCAGCCAGCAGGGGGTCGGACAGCCCCAGCATTTT. Encoded protein: CASSQQGVGQPQHF.

This clone came up many times. The chain joins TRBV11-1 to TRBJ1-3; D remains unclear. The CDR3 totals 16 residues. The V and J ends lost 0 bases and 0 bases respectively, with 9 bases between them. Germline values: CDR1 SGHAT, CDR2 FQDESV (reference sequence). CDR3 region: CASSLASQISGNTIYF. In DNA, the CDR3 is TGTGCCAGCAGCTTAGCATCACAGATCTCTGGAAACACCATATATTTT.

CDR3 nucleotide sequence: TGCAGTGCTAGAAAGCCGGGCCAGCGGGGGGGCGCAGATACGCAGTATTTT. Translation: CSARKPGQRGGADTQYF. This chain connects TRBV20-1 to TRBJ2-3; TRBD2 aligns across 10 bases. V lost 2 bases and J lost 4; bases outside the gene matches: 12. Germline V lookup: CDR1 DFQATT, CDR2 SNEGSKA (reference sequence). CDR3 size: 17 residues.

About this clone: A clone one base away is much larger, so this may be a read error. This CDR3 is also generated by other DNA sequences in the sample. The chain carries TRBV5-1 and TRBJ2-1; TRBD2 aligns across 14 bases. Germline V gives CDR1 SGHRS, CDR2 YFSETQ. CDR3 length equals 15 residues. Trimming at V came to 4 bases and at J to 9 bases, leaving 6 bases not matched to a gene. The CDR3 nucleotides read TGCGCCAGCAGCGTGACTAGCGGGGGGGTAGGTGAGCAGTTCTTC. Translated: CASSVTSGGVGEQFF.

In this sample, this clone turned up many times. In the same sample, other DNA sequences code for this CDR3. The chain employs TRBV3-1 and TRBJ2-1; TRBD1 or TRBD2 may be the D gene (6 bases each). Trimming cost V 7 bases and J 14 bases, with 15 bases left between them. CDR3 length: 11 residues. The germline CDR1 and CDR2 sequences are LGHDT and YNNKEL (reference sequence). CDR3 DNA sequence: TGTGCCAGCACCCACGGGGGCGGGAAGTTCTTC. Its protein product is CASTHGGGKFF.

This clone was recorded a few times. This chain connects TRBV7-9 to TRBJ2-5; no clear D gene. This CDR3 region has 12 residues. CDR1 is SEHNR and CDR2 is FQNEAQ in the germline V gene (reference sequence). V was pared by 1 base and J by 6 bases, with 6 bases between. The CDR3 sequence is CASSLGRKTQYF. DNA of the CDR3: TGTGCCAGCAGCTTAGGAAGGAAGACCCAGTACTTC.

This clone was counted between two and nine times. This chain uses TRBV20-1 with TRBJ2-1; 8 positions match TRBD2. Looked up from germline, CDR1 is DFQATT and CDR2 is SNEGSKA (reference sequence). The J segment lost 1 base and the V segment lost 5 bases, leaving 19 bases of the junction unmatched. This CDR3 is built from 19 residues. CDR3 sequence reads: CSARPPLYGGATSYNEQFF. Written as DNA, the CDR3 is TGCAGTGCTCGGCCGCCCCTTTACGGGGGGGCCACATCCTACAATGAGCAGTTCTTC.

This clone was recorded a few times. Other nucleotide sequences from this sample produce the same CDR3. This sequence joins TRBV14 and TRBJ2-4; D call uncertain. The CDR3 extends over 14 amino acids. V lost 3 bases, J lost 4 bases, and 10 bases lay in between. CDR1 and CDR2 from the germline V gene are SGHDN and FVKESK. The chain's CDR3 is CASSHPSAKNIQYF. CDR3 bases: TGTGCCAGCAGCCACCCCTCGGCAAAAAACATTCAGTACTTC.

At least ten counts were recorded for this clone. CDR3 in amino acids: CASSLNGRTMNTEAFF. CDR3 nucleotide sequence: TGTGCCAGCAGCTTAAATGGCAGAACTATGAACACTGAAGCTTTCTTT. The rearrangement joins TRBV7-3 to TRBJ1-1; D not resolved. Germline V gene data show CDR1 as SGHTA and CDR2 as FQGTGA. Trimming stripped 1 base from V and 0 bases from J, with 12 bases between. CDR3 length equals 16 residues. The full variable domain, in which reference TRBV7-3 and TRBJ1-1 provide the parts outside the CDR3, is GAGVSQTPSNKVTEKGKYVELRCDPISGHTALYWYRQSLGQGPEFLIYFQGTGAADDSGLPNDRFFAVRPEGSVSTLKIQRTERGDSAVYLCASSLNGRTMNTEAFFGQGTRLTVV.

A note on this clone: An end of the junction differs from the germline gene, which may be a read error. The chain combines TRBV7-3 with TRBJ1-1, with 7 bases aligning to TRBD1. This CDR3 spans 14 amino acids. CDR1 and CDR2 (germline): SGHTA, FQGTGA. The CDR3 coding sequence is TGTGCCAGCAGTTACGGGACAGCGAACACCGAAGCTTTCTTT. This encodes CASSYGTANTEAFF.

The genes are TRBV6-1 and TRBJ1-5, with a tentative D call TRBD1 (5 bases). Germline values: CDR1 MNHNS, CDR2 SASEGT. This CDR3 region has 14 residues. Trimming removed 7 bases from V and 0 bases from J, with 10 bases in between. The CDR3: CASKVGTSNQPQHF. CDR3 DNA sequence: TGTGCCAGCAAAGTAGGGACTAGCAATCAGCCCCAGCATTTT.

This clone was recorded many times. This chain uses TRBV20-1 with TRBJ1-2, with D possibly being TRBD1 (5 bases). Germline V gene lookup returns CDR1 DFQATT and CDR2 SNEGSKA (reference sequence). Trimming removed 2 bases at V and 5 bases at J, with 9 bases between. The CDR3 runs to 12 residues. The CDR3 DNA reads as TGCAGTGCTAGACGGGGGGATTATGGCTACACCTTC. Amino acid sequence: CSARRGDYGYTF.

This clone has at least ten counts. The V call is TRBV27, the J call TRBJ1-2; 7 bases align to TRBD1. V gave up 5 bases and J gave up 3 bases; unmatched junction bases: 9. Germline V gene lookup returns CDR1 MNHEY and CDR2 SMNVEV (reference sequence). This CDR3 spans 15 amino acids. In DNA, the CDR3 is TGTGCCAGCAGTCCCACAAAGACAGGGTACTATGGCTACACCTTC. Its protein is CASSPTKTGYYGYTF.

This clone has a count of ten or more. At one end the junction does not follow the germline gene, possibly because of a read error. The sample contains more than one DNA sequence encoding this CDR3. The chain is built from TRBV7-6 and TRBJ2-2; tentatively, D is TRBD1 or TRBD2 (5 bases each). The CDR3 contains 15 residues. Germline V gives CDR1 SGHVS, CDR2 FNYEAQ. The CDR3 is CASSLRGLGAGELFF. Written as DNA, the CDR3 is TGTGCCAGCAGCTTAAGGGGCCTTGGGGCCGGGGAGCTATTTTTT.

This clone was seen at least ten times. The rearrangement uses TRBV5-1 and TRBJ1-2; 10 bases are a match to TRBD1. The CDR3 has 17 amino acids. V was clipped by 0 bases and J by 8 bases; unmatched bases: 13. Germline CDR1 reads SGHRS; CDR2 reads YFSETQ. The CDR3 DNA sequence: TGCGCCAGCAGCTTGGCCCCCGGGGACAGGGGACATGGAGGCTACACCTTC. It is translated as CASSLAPGDRGHGGYTF.

Note on this clone: A much larger clone sits a single nucleotide away, making a read error possible. The chain links TRBV6-1 to TRBJ2-1; the match to TRBD2 covers 10 bases. The CDR3 contains 15 residues. Trimming cost V 6 bases and J 2 bases; bases outside gene matches: 4. The germline V gene encodes CDR1 MNHNS and CDR2 SASEGT. The chain's CDR3 is CASRIAGGPYNEQFF. The CDR3 DNA reads as TGTGCCAGCAGAATAGCGGGGGGCCCCTACAATGAGCAGTTCTTC.

This clone was observed many times. Germline is not matched at one junction end, which may reflect a read error. In nucleotides, the CDR3 is TGTGCCAGCAGTTCGGGCCCCTCTGGAAACACCACATATTTT. Protein: CASSSGPSGNTTYF. The chain has TRBV28 and TRBJ1-3; D remains unclear. CDR1 is MDHEN and CDR2 is SYDVKM in the germline V gene. This CDR3 comprises 14 residues.

This clone was seen only a few times. One base away lies a much larger clone, so this may be a sequencing read error. The rearrangement links TRBV5-1 to TRBJ1-1, with D uncertain. Deletions cut 5 bases from V and 1 base from J, with 3 bases between. This CDR3 is 11 amino acids long. Germline CDR1 and CDR2: SGHRS and YFSETQ. The CDR3 reads CASRGNTEAFF. In nucleotides, the CDR3 is TGCGCCAGCAGAGGGAACACTGAAGCTTTCTTT.

The chain uses TRBV11-2 and TRBJ1-3; D unclear. The CDR3 is made up of 16 amino acids. Germline-derived CDR1 and CDR2 are SGHAT and FQNNGV. V was trimmed by 4 bases and J by 4 bases, leaving 17 bases between them. CDR3 nucleotides: TGTGCCAGCAGCTCCTGGTCTCCCGGTTCCGGAAACACCATATATTTT. This gives the protein CASSSWSPGSGNTIYF.

The chain joins TRBV5-1 to TRBJ1-5, with 11 bases that match TRBD1. J lost 7 bases, V lost 4 bases, and 4 bases had no gene match. Germline loops: CDR1 SGHRS, CDR2 YFSETQ. CDR3 length: 14 amino acids. Written as DNA, the CDR3 is TGCGCCAGCAGCCTGGGGGACAGGGGGCAGCCCCAGCATTTT. Amino acid sequence: CASSLGDRGQPQHF.

In this sample, this clone turned up many times. The chain combines TRBV6-1 with TRBJ2-1; TRBD2 is a possible D gene (6 bases). This CDR3 spans 15 amino acids. The V end lost 2 bases, the J end lost 4 bases, and 12 bases lay between the germline ends. CDR1 and CDR2 (germline): MNHNS, SASEGT. The CDR3 loop reads CASSEWVGGYNEQFF. CDR3 sequence (DNA): TGTGCCAGCAGTGAATGGGTCGGGGGTTACAATGAGCAGTTCTTC.

With regard to this clone: A read error may be the cause here, since a much bigger clone is one base away. V usage is TRBV20-1 and J usage is TRBJ2-1, with D maybe TRBD2 (6 bases). The V and J ends lost 6 bases and 2 bases respectively, with 17 bases between them. The germline CDR1 and CDR2 sequences are DFQATT and SNEGSKA (reference sequence). CDR3 length equals 15 residues. The CDR3 spells CSAKSGGVAYNEQFF. CDR3 coding DNA: TGCAGTGCCAAGTCAGGAGGGGTGGCCTACAATGAGCAGTTCTTC.

This clone came up many times. The chain links TRBV5-1 to TRBJ2-1, with 11 nucleotides matching TRBD2. J lost 10 bases, V lost 0 bases, and 12 bases had no gene match. CDR1 is SGHRS and CDR2 is YFSETQ in the germline V gene. The CDR3 spans 17 residues. The CDR3 coding sequence is TGCGCCAGCAGCTTGGCCCTGAGTAGCGGGGGGGCTAGGGAGCAGTTCTTC. It is translated as CASSLALSSGGAREQFF.

This clone was seen repeatedly, ten times or more. The V call is TRBV18, the J call TRBJ2-3; D gene unclear. CDR3 length: 14 residues. The germline gives CDR1 KGHSH, CDR2 LQKENI. The V and J ends lost 4 bases and 0 bases respectively, with 8 bases between them. Here the CDR3 DNA reads TGTGCCAGCTCACTCGGTTCTAGCACAGATACGCAGTATTTT. Translating it yields CASSLGSSTDTQYF.

The sample holds many counts of this clone. The chain combines TRBV27 with TRBJ2-3; 7 bases fit TRBD2. This CDR3 is built from 13 residues. J was trimmed by 4 bases and V by 6 bases; bases with no gene match: 4. The germline CDR1 and CDR2 sequences are MNHEY and SMNVEV (reference sequence). Written as DNA, the CDR3 is TGTGCCAGCAGCCCGGGACTACCAGATACGCAGTATTTT. Protein: CASSPGLPDTQYF.